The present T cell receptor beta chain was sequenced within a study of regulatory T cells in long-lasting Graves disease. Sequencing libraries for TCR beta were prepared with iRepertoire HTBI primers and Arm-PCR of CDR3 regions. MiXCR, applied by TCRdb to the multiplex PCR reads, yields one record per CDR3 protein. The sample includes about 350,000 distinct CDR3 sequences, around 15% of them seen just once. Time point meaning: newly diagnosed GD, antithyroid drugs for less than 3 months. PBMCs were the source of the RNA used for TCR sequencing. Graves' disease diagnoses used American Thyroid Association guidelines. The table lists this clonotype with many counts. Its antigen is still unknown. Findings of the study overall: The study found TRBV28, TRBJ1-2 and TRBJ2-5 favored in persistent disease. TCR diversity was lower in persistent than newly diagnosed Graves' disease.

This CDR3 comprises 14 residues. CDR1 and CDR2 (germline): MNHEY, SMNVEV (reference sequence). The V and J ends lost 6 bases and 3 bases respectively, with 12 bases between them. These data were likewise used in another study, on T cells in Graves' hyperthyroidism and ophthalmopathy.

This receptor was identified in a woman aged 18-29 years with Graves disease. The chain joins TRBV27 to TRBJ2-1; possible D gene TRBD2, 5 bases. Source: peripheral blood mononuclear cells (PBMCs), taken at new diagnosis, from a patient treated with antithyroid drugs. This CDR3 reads CASRRPADYNEQFF. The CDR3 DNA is TGTGCCAGCAGGAGGCCAGCGGACTACAATGAGCAGTTCTTC.